This record concerns one TCR beta chain sequence. Its target is not known. Clones were read by immunoSEQ multiplex PCR, and TCRdb kept only the in-frame ones, dropping some. The table lists about 53,000 clones, 65% to 85% of them singletons, with roughly 29% in the top ten. With 5 bases removed from V and 6 bases from J, the gap between germline ends came to 15 bases. Germline V gives CDR1 MNHNY, CDR2 SVGAGI (reference sequence). This CDR3 spans 14 amino acids. The data originate from a study of lymphopenia after photon versus proton radiotherapy. Study findings and constraints: After lymphocyte nadir, photon-treated repertoires showed oligoclonal expansion, especially CD8+ Temra. Authors raise, but do not show, better survival with proton therapy. Relative stability marked proton patients; photon patients lost diversity and naive cells. In patients who died, overall survival fell as post-nadir TCR diversity dropped more.

This TCR was recovered from a man aged 50-59 years with gastric cancer. The specimen comprised peripheral blood, sampled from a patient treated with photon-based radiotherapy. The chain links TRBV6-6 to TRBJ2-3; D perhaps matches TRBD2 (6 bases). CDR3 protein: CASSPGLKGDTQYF. CDR3 DNA sequence: TGTGCCAGCAGTCCGGGACTCAAGGGGGATACGCAGTATTTT.